This is a list of T cell receptor beta chains from one sample in a study of radiation and T cells in renal cell carcinoma. Libraries were prepared by immunoSEQ multiplex PCR; TCRdb keeps only in-frame clonotypes and omits some of them. The table includes around 140,000 clones, approximately 86% detected once. The sample consisted of blood, taken from a patient whose treatment included radiotherapy and nephrectomy. These receptors all come from a woman in her forties or fifties with renal cell carcinoma. CDR3s include the opening cysteine and the closing phenylalanine or tryptophan. D genes are given only for firm matches. The size of a clone is reported for some rows only, either as once, few or many, or as a class for expanded clones.

j_call	clone_size	d_call	v_call	cdr3_nt	cdr3_aa
TRBJ1-2	.	.	TRBV9	TGTGCCAGCAGCCCCCGTGGGGGGGAGACCGGGTATGGCTACACCTTC	CASSPRGGETGYGYTF
TRBJ1-2	.	TRBD1	TRBV25-1	TGTGCCACCAACACAGGGGGGCGACATGGCTACACCTTC	CATNTGGRHGYTF
TRBJ1-2	.	.	TRBV7-2	TGTGCCAGCAGCTTATCCCTCGACTATGGCTACACCTTC	CASSLSLDYGYTF
TRBJ2-7	.	.	TRBV19	TGTGCCAGTAGTCGTAACGGGGACGCCTACGAGCAGTACTTC	CASSRNGDAYEQYF
TRBJ2-7	.	TRBD1	TRBV6-5	TGTGCCAGCAATCGTGGACAGGTTCCCACCTACGAGCAGTACTTC	CASNRGQVPTYEQYF
TRBJ2-3	.	.	TRBV19	TGTGCCACCCGGGGACTCACAGATACGCAGTATTTT	CATRGLTDTQYF
TRBJ2-1	.	.	TRBV7-2	TGTGCCAGCAGCCGACTAGTGGATGAGCAGTTCTTC	CASSRLVDEQFF
TRBJ1-1	.	.	TRBV2	TGTGCCAGCAGGAGAGACAGCAAGAACACTGAAGCTTTCTTT	CASRRDSKNTEAFF
TRBJ2-5	few	.	TRBV2	TGTGCCAGCAGTGAAGGGAGGGAGACCCAGTACTTC	CASSEGRETQYF
TRBJ2-5	.	.	TRBV5-1	TGCGCCAGCAGCTTGGCCGGAGGGCCCCAAGAGACCCAGTACTTC	CASSLAGGPQETQYF
TRBJ2-7	.	.	TRBV30	TGTGCCTGGAGTGGAACGAGGTTGTCCGTGAGCTCCTACGAGCAGTACTTC	CAWSGTRLSVSSYEQYF
TRBJ2-2	.	.	TRBV5-1	TGCGCCAGCAGCTTGGACACCGGGGAGCTGTTTTTT	CASSLDTGELFF
TRBJ2-7	.	TRBD2	TRBV7-2	TGTGCCAGCAGCTCGGTAGCGGGGGGCTCCTACGAGCAGTACTTC	CASSSVAGGSYEQYF
TRBJ1-3	once	.	TRBV5-1	TGCGCCAGCAGCTTTGGCCAGGGCTCTGGAAACACCATATATTTT	CASSFGQGSGNTIYF
TRBJ2-2	.	.	TRBV7-8	TGTGCCAGCAGCGGTGGTGGAGGGGGCATTAGAGATCCCGGGGAGCTGTTTTTT	CASSGGGGGIRDPGELFF
TRBJ1-1	.	TRBD1	TRBV6-1	TGTGCCAGCAGGGCCGGACAGGAGATGAACACTGAAGCTTTCTTT	CASRAGQEMNTEAFF
TRBJ1-2	.	.	TRBV19	TGTGCCAGTAGTATAGTGAACAGGGAAACGTATGGCTACACCTTC	CASSIVNRETYGYTF
TRBJ2-1	.	TRBD1	TRBV7-2	TGTGCCAGCAGCGCCCGGACAGGACTCTACAATGAGCAGTTCTTC	CASSARTGLYNEQFF
TRBJ2-7	.	TRBD1	TRBV7-2	TGTGCCAGCAGCTCGCCGGACAGGGGAGAGCAGTACTTC	CASSSPDRGEQYF
TRBJ1-5	few	TRBD1	TRBV15	TGTGCCACCAGCAGAGGCAGGGGGAACAATCAGCCCCAGCATTTT	CATSRGRGNNQPQHF
TRBJ2-7	few	.	TRBV15	TGTGCCACCAGCAGAGATCAAGGGATTTACGAGCAGTACTTC	CATSRDQGIYEQYF
TRBJ2-7	.	TRBD1	TRBV13	TGTGCCAGCAGCATCGGACAGGGCCCCTACGAGCAGTACTTC	CASSIGQGPYEQYF
TRBJ2-7	.	TRBD2	TRBV7-2	TGTGCCAGCAGCTTTAGCGGGAGCATCAAGTACTTC	CASSFSGSIKYF
TRBJ1-1	.	.	TRBV18	TGTGCCAGCTCACCTTTACGAGGGGATTGGCGAGCTGAAGCTTTCTTT	CASSPLRGDWRAEAFF
TRBJ2-5	.	.	TRBV7-2	TGTGCCAGCAACAAGGTCGCTATCACCGAGACCCAGTACTTC	CASNKVAITETQYF
TRBJ1-5	.	.	TRBV5-5	TGTGCCAGCAGCCTCGGAACAGGTGACTTTCAGCCCCAGCATTTT	CASSLGTGDFQPQHF
TRBJ1-3	.	.	TRBV25-1	TGTGCCAGCAGTGACTTAAACACCATATATTTT	CASSDLNTIYF
TRBJ2-5	once	TRBD2	TRBV6-1	TGTGCCAGCCACCGGAGCGGGAGTCAAGAGACCCAGTACTTC	CASHRSGSQETQYF
TRBJ2-2	.	TRBD2	TRBV5-8	TGTGCCAGCAGCTTCCCAACTAGCGGGATTGACACCGGGGAGCTGTTTTTT	CASSFPTSGIDTGELFF